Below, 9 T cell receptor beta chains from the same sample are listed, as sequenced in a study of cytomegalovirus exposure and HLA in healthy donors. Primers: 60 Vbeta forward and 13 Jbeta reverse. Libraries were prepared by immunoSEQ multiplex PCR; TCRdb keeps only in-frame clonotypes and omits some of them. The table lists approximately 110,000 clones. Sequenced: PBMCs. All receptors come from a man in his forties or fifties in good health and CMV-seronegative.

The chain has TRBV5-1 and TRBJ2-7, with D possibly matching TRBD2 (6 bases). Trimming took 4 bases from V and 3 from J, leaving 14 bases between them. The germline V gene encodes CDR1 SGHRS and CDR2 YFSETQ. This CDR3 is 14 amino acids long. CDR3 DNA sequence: TGCGCCAGCAGCCCCCCCATGCGGGGCTACGAGCAGTACTTC. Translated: CASSPPMRGYEQYF.

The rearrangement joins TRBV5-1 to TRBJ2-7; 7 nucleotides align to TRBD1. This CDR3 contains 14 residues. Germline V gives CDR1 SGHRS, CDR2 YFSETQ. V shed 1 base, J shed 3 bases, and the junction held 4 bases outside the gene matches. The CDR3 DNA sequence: TGCGCCAGCAGCTTGTCACAGGGGCTCTACGAGCAGTACTTC. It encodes CASSLSQGLYEQYF.

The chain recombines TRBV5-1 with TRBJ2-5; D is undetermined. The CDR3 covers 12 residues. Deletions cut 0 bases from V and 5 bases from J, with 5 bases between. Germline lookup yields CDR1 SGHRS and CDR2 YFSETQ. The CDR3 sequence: CASSLGAETQYF. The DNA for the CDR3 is TGCGCCAGCAGCTTGGGTGCGGAGACCCAGTACTTC.

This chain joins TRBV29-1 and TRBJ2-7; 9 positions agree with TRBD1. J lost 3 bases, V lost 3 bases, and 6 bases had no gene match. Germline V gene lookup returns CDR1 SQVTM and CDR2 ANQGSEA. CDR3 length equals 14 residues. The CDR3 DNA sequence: TGCAGCGTTGATCTGGGACAGGGCCACTACGAGCAGTACTTC. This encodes CSVDLGQGHYEQYF.

CDR3 DNA sequence: TGTGCCAGCCTGACTAGCGGGGGGGTCTACGAGCAGTACTTC. Its translation is CASLTSGGVYEQYF. The V call is TRBV2, the J call TRBJ2-7, with 14 bases identical to TRBD2. V trimming: 8 bases; J trimming: 3 bases; junction bases outside the gene matches: 3. The CDR3 runs 14 residues. Germline lookup yields CDR1 SNHLY and CDR2 FYNNEI.

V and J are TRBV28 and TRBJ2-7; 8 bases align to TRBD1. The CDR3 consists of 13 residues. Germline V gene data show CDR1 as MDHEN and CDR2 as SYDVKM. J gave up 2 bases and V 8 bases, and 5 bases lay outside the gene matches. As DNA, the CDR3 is TGTGCCAGCGGGAGGACAGGGCCCTACGAGCAGTACTTC. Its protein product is CASGRTGPYEQYF.

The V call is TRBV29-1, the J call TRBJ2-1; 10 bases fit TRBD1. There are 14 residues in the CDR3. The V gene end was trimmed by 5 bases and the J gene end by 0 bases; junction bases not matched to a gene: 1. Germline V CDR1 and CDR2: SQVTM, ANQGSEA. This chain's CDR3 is CSVRDRGSYNEQFF. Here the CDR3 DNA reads TGCAGCGTTAGGGACAGGGGCTCCTACAATGAGCAGTTCTTC.

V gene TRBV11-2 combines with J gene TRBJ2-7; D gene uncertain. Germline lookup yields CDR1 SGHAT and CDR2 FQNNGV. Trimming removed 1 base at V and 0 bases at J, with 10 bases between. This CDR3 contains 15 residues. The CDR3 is CASSLGPESSYEQYF. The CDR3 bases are TGTGCCAGCAGCTTAGGGCCGGAGAGCTCCTACGAGCAGTACTTC.

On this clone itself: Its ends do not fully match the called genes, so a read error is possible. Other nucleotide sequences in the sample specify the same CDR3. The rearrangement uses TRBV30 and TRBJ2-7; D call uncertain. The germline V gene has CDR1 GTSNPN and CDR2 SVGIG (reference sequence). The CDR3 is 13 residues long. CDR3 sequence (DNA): TGCGCCTGGAGCGCGAGTTCGGGCTACGAGCAGTACTTC. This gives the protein CAWSASSGYEQYF.